This passage covers 31 T cell receptor beta chains from one sample sequenced in a study of cytomegalovirus exposure and HLA in healthy donors. A multiplex PCR was run with 60 Vbeta primers and 13 Jbeta primers. The assay was immunoSEQ multiplex PCR, and TCRdb's table has in-frame clones only and misses some. The repertoire has about 160,000 clones, roughly 79% of them found once; the top ten carry roughly 1.6%. Sequences were obtained from PBMCs. The receptors were gathered from a middle-aged man in good health and CMV-seronegative.

This clone occurred a few times. The chain recombines TRBV7-9 with TRBJ1-2, with D unclear. The ends were cut back, 0 bases at V and 2 bases at J, with 7 bases in the middle. Germline CDR1 and CDR2: SEHNR and FQNEAQ (reference sequence). The CDR3 is made up of 14 amino acids. CDR3 sequence: CASSLATTNYGYTF. DNA for the CDR3: TGTGCCAGCAGCTTAGCGACGACAAACTATGGCTACACCTTC. Full variable domain (missing parts from reference TRBV7-9 and TRBJ1-2): DTGVSQNPRHKITKRGQNVTFRCDPISEHNRLYWYRQTLGQGPEFLTYFQNEAQLEKSRLLSDRFSAERPKGSFSTLEIQRTEQGDSAMYLCASSLATTNYGYTFGSGTRLTVV.

The J gene is TRBJ2-5, the V gene TRBV5-1, with no clear D. The germline gives CDR1 SGHRS, CDR2 YFSETQ. Between the trimmed V and J ends, which lost 2 bases and 3 bases, there was a span of 11 bases. The CDR3 spans 14 residues. The CDR3 protein is CASSFSQAKETQYF. The CDR3 DNA sequence: TGCGCCAGCAGCTTTAGTCAGGCCAAAGAGACCCAGTACTTC. The full variable domain, its missing parts supplied by reference TRBV5-1 and TRBJ2-5, is KAGVTQTPRYLIKTRGQQVTLSCSPISGHRSVSWYQQTPGQGLQFLFEYFSETQRNKGNFPGRFSGRQFSNSRSEMNVSTLELGDSALYLCASSFSQAKETQYFGPGTRLLVL.

The V gene is TRBV4-1, the J gene TRBJ2-1, with TRBD2 matching over 7 bases. CDR1 is MGHRA, CDR2 YSYEKL, per germline. The CDR3 extends over 16 amino acids. The V and J ends lost 0 bases and 9 bases, in that order; junction bases with no gene match: 11. CDR3 sequence reads: CASSQEVVGGRGEQFF. Here the CDR3 DNA reads TGCGCCAGCAGCCAAGAGGTTGTGGGAGGGCGGGGTGAGCAGTTCTTC.

The V gene is TRBV18, the J gene TRBJ1-3; no definite D call. This CDR3 has 15 residues. Trimming removed 7 bases from V and 1 base from J, with 14 bases in between. Germline V gives CDR1 KGHSH, CDR2 LQKENI. The CDR3 spells CASFVTGSSGNTIYF. DNA for the CDR3: TGTGCCAGCTTCGTGACGGGATCGTCTGGAAACACCATATATTTT.

On this clone: This sample includes further DNA sequences coding for the same CDR3. The J gene is TRBJ2-5, the V gene TRBV19, with 10 bases lining up with TRBD2. The CDR3 runs to 13 residues. Germline CDR1 is LNHDA and CDR2 is SQIVND (reference sequence). V trimming: 8 bases; J trimming: 5 bases; junction bases outside the gene matches: 5. The CDR3 loop is CASRLAGGETQYF. Here the CDR3 DNA reads TGTGCCAGTCGACTAGCGGGCGGTGAGACCCAGTACTTC. Using reference TRBV19 and TRBJ2-5 for the parts outside the CDR3, the full variable domain is DGGITQSPKYLFRKEGQNVTLSCEQNLNHDAMYWYRQDPGQGLRLIYYSQIVNDFQKGDIAEGYSVSREKKESFPLTVTSAQKNPTAFYLCASRLAGGETQYFGPGTRLLVL.

The genes are TRBV28 and TRBJ2-3, with TRBD1 matching over 7 bases. Germline trimming cut 4 bases from V and 0 bases from J; bases unmatched to any gene: 4. CDR3 size: 15 residues. Germline CDR1 and CDR2: MDHEN and SYDVKM. DNA of the CDR3: TGTGCCAGCAGTTCTACAGGGGATAGCACAGATACGCAGTATTTT. This encodes CASSSTGDSTDTQYF.

CDR3 in DNA: TGTGCCAGCAGACTATTCACCGAAGGTCAGCCCCAGCATTTT. It encodes CASRLFTEGQPQHF. This chain links TRBV28 with TRBJ1-5; D is unclear. V shed 6 bases and J shed 6 bases, with 15 bases lying between them. The CDR3 is made up of 14 amino acids. Looked up from germline, CDR1 is MDHEN and CDR2 is SYDVKM.

V and J are TRBV27 and TRBJ2-7; 7 nucleotides align to TRBD1. CDR1 MNHEY and CDR2 SMNVEV come from the germline V gene (reference sequence). This CDR3 is 14 amino acids long. Trimming removed 3 bases from V and 3 bases from J; junction bases left unmatched: 5. CDR3 bases: TGTGCCAGCAGTTTTTCCAGGGGGTACTACGAGCAGTACTTC. As protein: CASSFSRGYYEQYF.

The chain couples TRBV5-1 to TRBJ1-1, with D unclear. V gave up 9 bases and J gave up 4 bases, with 19 bases separating them. The germline V gene has CDR1 SGHRS and CDR2 YFSETQ. The CDR3 has 14 amino acids. The CDR3 DNA reads TGCGCCACCCTCCCCGGAGGGAGTGGCACTGAAGCTTTCTTT. It yields the protein CATLPGGSGTEAFF. The variable domain in full, with the rest retrieved from reference TRBV5-1 and TRBJ1-1, is KAGVTQTPRYLIKTRGQQVTLSCSPISGHRSVSWYQQTPGQGLQFLFEYFSETQRNKGNFPGRFSGRQFSNSRSEMNVSTLELGDSALYLCATLPGGSGTEAFFGQGTRLTVV.

This clone was counted a single time. The chain couples TRBV4-1 to TRBJ2-3; 8 bases are a match to TRBD2. The germline CDR1 and CDR2 sequences are MGHRA and YSYEKL. V was clipped by 7 bases and J by 5 bases; unmatched bases: 14. There are 16 residues in the CDR3. The CDR3 DNA is TGCGCCAGCAACCGGCAGGGACTAGTTCAGGGAGATACGCAGTATTTT. Protein: CASNRQGLVQGDTQYF.

The gene calls are TRBV11-2 and TRBJ2-1, with TRBD2 matching 9 bases. The CDR3 runs 16 residues. V was pared by 5 bases and J by 15 bases, with 20 bases of the junction left unmatched. Germline values: CDR1 SGHAT, CDR2 FQNNGV. Here the CDR3 reads CASSLRRLADARGVFF. CDR3 sequence (DNA): TGTGCCAGCAGCCTCCGTAGACTAGCGGACGCACGCGGGGTGTTCTTC.

This clone was seen a handful of times. This chain links TRBV7-9 with TRBJ1-5, with 8 bases identical to TRBD1. The CDR3 length is 16 residues. With V trimmed by 5 bases and J by 2 bases, 8 bases remained unmatched. Germline V CDR1 and CDR2: SEHNR, FQNEAQ (reference sequence). Here the CDR3 DNA reads TGTGCCAGCAGCCTAGACAGGGGTCGAGGCAATCAGCCCCAGCATTTT. As protein: CASSLDRGRGNQPQHF.

As to this clone: At one boundary the junction diverges from the germline segment, which might be a read error. The rearrangement uses TRBV7-8 and TRBJ2-5; 8 bases agree with TRBD1. CDR1 and CDR2 (germline): SGHVS, FQNEAQ. There are 19 residues in the CDR3. CDR3 loop: CASSQQGDTYYSFQEAQYF. The CDR3 nucleotides are TGTGCCAGCAGCCAACAGGGGGATACTTATTATTCTTTCCAAGAGGCCCAGTACTTC.

The chain employs TRBV5-1 and TRBJ2-5; the D gene is possibly TRBD2 (6 bases). CDR3 length: 16 residues. V was pared by 0 bases and J by 5 bases, with 17 bases between. Germline V CDR1 and CDR2: SGHRS, YFSETQ. CDR3 nucleotide sequence: TGCGCCAGCAGCTTGGTCCCTAGCGAGCTGGGGGAGACCCAGTACTTC. Amino acid sequence: CASSLVPSELGETQYF.

J is TRBJ1-1 and V is TRBV18, with no clear D. CDR1 and CDR2 from the germline V gene are KGHSH and LQKENI. The CDR3 is 16 residues long. The V gene lost 6 bases and the J gene lost 2 bases, with 19 bases spanning the gap. CDR3 sequence (DNA): TGTGCCAGCTCCCTATTCCCCGGGAAGTCTAACACTGAAGCTTTCTTT. This translates into CASSLFPGKSNTEAFF.

The rearrangement joins TRBV28 to TRBJ2-6; tentative D call: TRBD1 (5 bases). Germline CDR1 and CDR2: MDHEN and SYDVKM. Deletions cut 7 bases from V and 0 bases from J, with 13 bases between. This CDR3 has 16 amino acids. The CDR3 nucleotides read TGTGCCAGCACCTTAGACAGTTACTCTGGGGCCAACGTCCTGACTTTC. Translation gives CASTLDSYSGANVLTF.

Regarding this clone: This likely comes from a read error, as the CDR3 has no conserved phenylalanine or tryptophan at its end. The DNA is left out, because the CDR3 cannot be placed on it with certainty; the CDR3 is given as TCRdb lists it. The chain combines TRBV6-1 with TRBJ2-7; the table's D call TRBD2 went unverified against the DNA. The CDR3 is made up of 14 amino acids, end residues included. Germline CDR1 is MNHNS and CDR2 is SASEGT. The CDR3 is CASSEVIGRGGKSL.

This clone was observed a single time. The J gene is TRBJ1-1, the V gene TRBV12-2; the table's D gene call, TRBD1, was not cross checked with the DNA. TRBV12-2 is reported as a pseudogene. This CDR3 contains 16 residues. CDR3 protein: CASRSLRQGKNTEAFF. CDR3 DNA sequence: TGTGCAAGTCGCTCCCTAAGACAGGGAAAGAACACTGAAGCTTTCTTT.

The chain is built from TRBV7-3 and TRBJ2-7, with 10 bases aligning to TRBD2. After removal of 3 bases from V and 2 bases from J, the junction contained 4 bases not matched to a gene. Germline V gene lookup returns CDR1 SGHTA and CDR2 FQGTGA. The CDR3 consists of 15 residues. The DNA of the CDR3 is TGTGCCAGCAGCTTTACTAGCGGGGCCACCTACGAGCAGTACTTC. It specifies CASSFTSGATYEQYF.

This clone rates as medium-sized (0.01 to 0.1%). The chain recombines TRBV15 with TRBJ2-7; the match to TRBD2 covers 8 bases. The germline V gene encodes CDR1 LNHNV and CDR2 YYDKDF (reference sequence). CDR3 length equals 13 residues. After removal of 5 bases from V and 5 bases from J, the junction contained 5 bases not matched to a gene. CDR3 DNA sequence: TGTGCCACCAGCCGATCCGGGAGGGACGAGCAGTACTTC. Protein sequence: CATSRSGRDEQYF.

With regard to this clone: Other DNA variants within this sample encode the same CDR3. CDR3 DNA: TGTGCCTGGAGTGGGGGACTCCAAGAGACCCAGTACTTC. This codes for CAWSGGLQETQYF. The J gene is TRBJ2-5, the V gene TRBV30; TRBD2 is a possible D gene (6 bases). Between the trimmed V and J ends, which lost 1 base and 1 base, there was a span of 7 bases. Germline V gene sequence: CDR1 GTSNPN, CDR2 SVGIG (reference sequence). CDR3 length equals 13 residues. Together with reference TRBV30 and TRBJ2-5, the CDR3 gives the full variable domain: SQTIHQWPATLVQPVGSPLSLECTVEGTSNPNLYWYRQAAGRGLQLLFYSVGIGQISSEVPQNLSASRPQDRQFILSSKKLLLSDSGFYLCAWSGGLQETQYFGPGTRLLVL.

The chain combines TRBV10-1 with TRBJ2-1; D might be TRBD2 (6 bases). This CDR3 comprises 15 residues. Per germline, CDR1 WNHNN and CDR2 SYGVQD (reference sequence). The germline V and J ends were trimmed by 0 bases and 14 bases, with 20 bases remaining between them. CDR3 nucleotides: TGCGCCAGCAGTGAGTCTTCGGGACTCTTCTTGACAAAGTTCTTC. Protein sequence: CASSESSGLFLTKFF.

V gene TRBV10-2 combines with J gene TRBJ2-1, with 9 bases matching TRBD2. This CDR3 has 15 amino acids. V was clipped by 6 bases and J by 6 bases; unmatched bases: 9. The V gene's germline CDR1 is WSHSY and CDR2 SAAADI. The chain's CDR3 is CASRVAGDRLNEQFF. In nucleotides, the CDR3 is TGCGCCAGCAGAGTAGCGGGAGACCGACTCAATGAGCAGTTCTTC.

The chain uses TRBV7-9 and TRBJ1-2; 11 nucleotides line up with TRBD1. Germline CDR1 and CDR2: SEHNR and FQNEAQ (reference sequence). The CDR3 is 17 residues long. With 5 bases clipped from V and 3 bases from J, the junction kept 11 bases outside the gene matches. DNA for the CDR3: TGTGCCAGCAGCATACCGGGACAGGGGGAACTGGACTATGGCTACACCTTC. Translation: CASSIPGQGELDYGYTF.

This clone has a handful of counts. The chain carries TRBV30 and TRBJ2-3, with D tentatively TRBD1 (5 bases). The CDR3 loop spans 16 amino acids. From germline, CDR1 is GTSNPN and CDR2 SVGIG (reference sequence). V lost 3 bases and J 0 bases, leaving 16 bases between the germline ends. The CDR3 sequence is CAWSLGVGRSTDTQYF. DNA of the CDR3: TGTGCCTGGAGCTTAGGGGTCGGTCGGAGCACAGATACGCAGTATTTT.

The chain uses TRBV4-1 and TRBJ2-1, with TRBD2 as a possible D gene (6 bases). V was cut by 4 bases and J by 3 bases, with 16 bases left in between. Germline CDR1 MGHRA, CDR2 YSYEKL. The CDR3 has 16 residues. CDR3 sequence (DNA): TGCGCCAGCAGCCTGTCCTCGGGAGTGGTCTACAATGAGCAGTTCTTC. Protein: CASSLSSGVVYNEQFF.

The genes are TRBV5-1 and TRBJ1-1, with 9 bases fitting TRBD1. Germline CDR1 is SGHRS and CDR2 is YFSETQ. The ends lost 5 bases at V and 1 base at J; junction bases unmatched: 9. This CDR3 has 16 residues. The CDR3 nucleotides are TGCGCCAGCAGTGGATCGGTGACAGGGGGGAACACTGAAGCTTTCTTT. Protein: CASSGSVTGGNTEAFF.

This chain connects TRBV30 to TRBJ1-5, with TRBD1 as a possible D gene (6 bases). Trimming cost V 2 bases and J 3 bases, with 8 bases left between them. The germline V gene encodes CDR1 GTSNPN and CDR2 SVGIG (reference sequence). This CDR3 has 13 residues. In DNA form, the CDR3 reads TGTGCCTGGAGTCGACAGGCCAATCAGCCCCAGCATTTT. As protein: CAWSRQANQPQHF.

This clone occurred once. This rearrangement joins TRBV19 to TRBJ1-5; D is ambiguous. Trimming took off 5 bases at V and 2 bases at J, with 10 bases between the two ends. This CDR3 spans 14 amino acids. CDR1 and CDR2 from the germline V gene are LNHDA and SQIVND (reference sequence). CDR3 sequence (DNA): TGTGCCAGTAGTCAACTAGGGCGCAATCAGCCCCAGCATTTT. Its protein is CASSQLGRNQPQHF.

This chain connects TRBV30 to TRBJ2-5; perhaps TRBD2 as D (6 bases). The J call may be incorrect, as the DNA end agrees better with TRBJ2-7. Per the germline V gene, CDR1 is GTSNPN and CDR2 is SVGIG (reference sequence). This CDR3 is built from 13 residues. DNA for the CDR3: TGTGCCTGGAGTGTACTGGAGGGCTACGAGCAGTACTTC. Translating it yields CAWSVLEGYEQYF.

V gene TRBV10-1 combines with J gene TRBJ2-7; TRBD2 aligns across 15 bases. V was pared by 6 bases and J by 3 bases, with 3 bases of the junction left unmatched. CDR3 length equals 15 residues. Germline-derived CDR1 and CDR2 are WNHNN and SYGVQD (reference sequence). CDR3 loop: CASRGTSGRIYEQYF. CDR3 sequence (DNA): TGCGCCAGCAGAGGGACTAGCGGGAGGATCTACGAGCAGTACTTC.